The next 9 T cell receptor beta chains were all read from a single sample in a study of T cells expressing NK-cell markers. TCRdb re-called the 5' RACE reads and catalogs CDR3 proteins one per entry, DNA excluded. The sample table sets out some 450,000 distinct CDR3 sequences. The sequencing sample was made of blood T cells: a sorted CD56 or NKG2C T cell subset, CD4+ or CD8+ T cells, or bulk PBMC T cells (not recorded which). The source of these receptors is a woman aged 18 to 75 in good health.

The chain's CDR3 is CSVDRDRGVDTQYF. The rearrangement links TRBV29-1 to TRBJ2-3; TCRdb's D call of TRBD1 is untestable without DNA. CDR3 length: 14 residues. The germline gives CDR1 SQVTM, CDR2 ANQGSEA.

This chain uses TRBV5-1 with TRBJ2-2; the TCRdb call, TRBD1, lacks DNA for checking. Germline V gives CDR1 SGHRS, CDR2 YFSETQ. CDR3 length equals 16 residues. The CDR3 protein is CASSPGGRSYTGELFF. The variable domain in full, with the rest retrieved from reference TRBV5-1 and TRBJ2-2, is KAGVTQTPRYLIKTRGQQVTLSCSPISGHRSVSWYQQTPGQGLQFLFEYFSETQRNKGNFPGRFSGRQFSNSRSEMNVSTLELGDSALYLCASSPGGRSYTGELFFGEGSRLTVL.

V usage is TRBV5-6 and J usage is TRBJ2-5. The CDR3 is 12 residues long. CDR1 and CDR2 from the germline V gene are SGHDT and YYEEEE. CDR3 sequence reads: CASSWGEETQYF. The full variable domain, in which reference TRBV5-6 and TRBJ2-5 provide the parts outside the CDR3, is DAGVTQSPTHLIKTRGQQVTLRCSPKSGHDTVSWYQQALGQGPQFIFQYYEEEERQRGNFPDRFSGHQFPNYSSELNVNALLLGDSALYLCASSWGEETQYFGPGTRLLVL.

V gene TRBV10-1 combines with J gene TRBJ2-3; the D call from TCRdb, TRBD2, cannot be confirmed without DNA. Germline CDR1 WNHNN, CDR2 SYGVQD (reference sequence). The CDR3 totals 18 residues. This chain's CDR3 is CASSDHRTSGVNTDTQYF.

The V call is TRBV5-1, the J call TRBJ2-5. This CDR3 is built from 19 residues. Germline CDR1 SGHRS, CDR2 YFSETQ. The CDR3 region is CASSLVVGSIRSGEETQYF.

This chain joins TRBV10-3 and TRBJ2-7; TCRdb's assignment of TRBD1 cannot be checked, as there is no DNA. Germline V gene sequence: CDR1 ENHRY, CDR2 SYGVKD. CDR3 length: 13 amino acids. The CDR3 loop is CAISEGRVYEQYF.

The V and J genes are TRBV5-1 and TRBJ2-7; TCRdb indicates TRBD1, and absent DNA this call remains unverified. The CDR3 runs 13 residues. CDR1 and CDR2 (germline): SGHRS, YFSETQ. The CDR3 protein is CASRVGQGYEQYF.

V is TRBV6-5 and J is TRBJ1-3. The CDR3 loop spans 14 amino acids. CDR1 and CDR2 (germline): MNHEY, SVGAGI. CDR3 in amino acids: CASSYSRSGNTIYF.

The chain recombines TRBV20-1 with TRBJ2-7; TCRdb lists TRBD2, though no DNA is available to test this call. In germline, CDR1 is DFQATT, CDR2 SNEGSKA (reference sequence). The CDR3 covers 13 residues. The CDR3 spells CSAGGRATYEQYF.